Listed here are 32 T cell receptor beta chains from one sample, sequenced in a study of graft-versus-host responses after intestinal transplantation. The assay was immunoSEQ multiplex PCR, and TCRdb's table has in-frame clones only and misses some. The repertoire holds about 38,000 clones, around 86% seen once, with 3% to 4% in the top ten. The sample here was PBMCs, taken 1,000 to 1,200 days after transplant. All receptors derive from a human patient who received an intestinal transplant, so some T cells may come from the graft donor.

J is TRBJ1-5 and V is TRBV2, with D possibly TRBD1 on 6 matching bases. Germline V lookup: CDR1 SNHLY, CDR2 FYNNEI. CDR3 length: 14 residues. Trimming left V 4 bases short and J 4 bases short, with 11 bases between. CDR3 protein: CASSAHRVNQPQHF. CDR3 nucleotide sequence: TGTGCCAGCAGTGCGCACAGGGTTAATCAGCCCCAGCATTTT.

This rearrangement joins TRBV27 to TRBJ1-1, with no clear D. This CDR3 comprises 14 residues. Germline V gives CDR1 MNHEY, CDR2 SMNVEV (reference sequence). Trimming took off 6 bases at V and 4 bases at J, with 15 bases between the two ends. Here the CDR3 reads CASSLRTGSTEAFF. In nucleotides, the CDR3 is TGTGCCAGCAGCTTAAGGACTGGGAGCACTGAAGCTTTCTTT.

The chain has TRBV7-9 and TRBJ1-1; D uncertain. Trimming left V 5 bases short and J 1 base short, with 11 bases between. CDR1 and CDR2 from the germline V gene are SEHNR and FQNEAQ (reference sequence). This CDR3 is 14 amino acids long. The DNA for the CDR3 is TGTGCCAGCAGCCCCATAGGGCCGAACACTGAAGCTTTCTTT. This encodes CASSPIGPNTEAFF.

The chain combines TRBV5-6 with TRBJ2-7; no clear D. CDR3 length: 17 amino acids. CDR1 is SGHDT, CDR2 YYEEEE, per germline. The V end lost 1 base, the J end lost 4 bases, and 21 bases lay between the germline ends. CDR3 loop: CASSLLRVRTEEYEQYF. CDR3 sequence (DNA): TGTGCCAGCAGCTTGTTACGGGTTCGGACGGAAGAATACGAGCAGTACTTC. Full variable domain (outside the CDR3, taken from reference TRBV5-6 and TRBJ2-7): DAGVTQSPTHLIKTRGQQVTLRCSPKSGHDTVSWYQQALGQGPQFIFQYYEEEERQRGNFPDRFSGHQFPNYSSELNVNALLLGDSALYLCASSLLRVRTEEYEQYFGPGTRLTVT.

V usage is TRBV7-9 and J usage is TRBJ2-1, with TRBD2 identical over 11 bases. V was clipped by 6 bases and J by 4 bases; unmatched bases: 5. From germline, CDR1 is SEHNR and CDR2 FQNEAQ (reference sequence). There are 15 residues in the CDR3. CDR3 sequence reads: CASRKTSGGYNEQFF. The DNA for the CDR3 is TGTGCCAGCAGGAAAACTAGCGGGGGTTACAATGAGCAGTTCTTC.

The sample holds a few counts of this clone. The V and J genes are TRBV7-2 and TRBJ2-7, with TRBD2 matching over 9 bases. The CDR3 loop spans 15 amino acids. Per the germline V gene, CDR1 is SGHTA and CDR2 is FQGNSA. Trimming cost V 5 bases and J 7 bases; bases outside gene matches: 12. CDR3 DNA sequence: TGTGCCAGCAGCCTAGAGGCGGGAGGGCCAAGGGAGCAGTACTTC. Protein sequence: CASSLEAGGPREQYF. Full variable domain (rest looked up from reference TRBV7-2 and TRBJ2-7): GAGVSQSPSNKVTEKGKDVELRCDPISGHTALYWYRQSLGQGLEFLIYFQGNSAPDKSGLPSDRFSAERTGGSVSTLTIQRTQQEDSAVYLCASSLEAGGPREQYFGPGTRLTVT.

On this clone: One end of the junction does not line up with germline, which may come from a read error. Other nucleotide sequences from this sample produce the same CDR3. The genes are TRBV28 and TRBJ1-4, with D possibly matching TRBD1 (5 bases). The CDR3 is made up of 14 amino acids. The germline CDR1 and CDR2 sequences are MDHEN and SYDVKM. In DNA form, the CDR3 reads TGTGCCAGCAGCTTATCAGGGAGTGATGAAAAACTGTTTTTT. This translates into CASSLSGSDEKLFF.

This clone has just one count. The genes are TRBV2 and TRBJ1-1; TRBD1 might be the D (5 bases). Deletions cut 6 bases from V and 1 base from J, with 12 bases between. Germline loops: CDR1 SNHLY, CDR2 FYNNEI. This CDR3 has 14 residues. CDR3 in amino acids: CASRAMTANTEAFF. The CDR3 coding sequence is TGTGCCAGCAGAGCCATGACAGCGAACACTGAAGCTTTCTTT. Supplemented by reference TRBV2 and TRBJ1-1, the full variable domain reads EPEVTQTPSHQVTQMGQEVILRCVPISNHLYFYWYRQILGQKVEFLVSFYNNEISEKSEIFDDQFSVERPDGSNFTLKIRSTKLEDSAMYFCASRAMTANTEAFFGQGTRLTVV.

This clone is a singleton in its sample. This rearrangement joins TRBV28 to TRBJ1-1; D is perhaps TRBD1 (5 bases). The germline V gene has CDR1 MDHEN and CDR2 SYDVKM. V was shortened by 1 base and J by 10 bases, with 19 bases between the two germline ends. This CDR3 spans 15 amino acids. The CDR3 spells CASSLLIGTLTTAFF. Written as DNA, the CDR3 is TGTGCCAGCAGTTTATTAATAGGGACCCTGACAACAGCTTTCTTT.

By share, this clone ranks as medium-sized (0.01 to 0.1%). The CDR3 DNA is TGTGCCAGTAGTATCTCCAGGGGATACGAGCAGTACTTC. Translation: CASSISRGYEQYF. The chain is built from TRBV19 and TRBJ2-7; D possibly corresponds to TRBD1 (6 bases). V was trimmed by 3 bases and J by 4 bases, leaving 10 bases between them. This CDR3 region has 13 residues. CDR1 and CDR2 (germline): LNHDA, SQIVND (reference sequence).

This chain joins TRBV6-1 and TRBJ1-2; TRBD1 agrees at 8 bases. The junction had 6 bases not matched to a gene; V was cut back by 4 bases and J by 5 bases. CDR3 length equals 14 residues. Per germline, CDR1 MNHNS and CDR2 SASEGT. For the CDR3, the DNA is TGTGCCAGCAGTGGAGGGACAGGAATTTATGGCTACACCTTC. This encodes CASSGGTGIYGYTF.

In its sample, this clone was seen a few times. CDR3 coding DNA: TGTGCCTGCTTCTCTGAGCAGAAGGCCAACTATGGCTACACCTTC. This sequence encodes CACFSEQKANYGYTF. The genes are TRBV30 and TRBJ1-2; D remains unclear. Trimming cost V 6 bases and J 2 bases, with 19 bases left between them. Germline lookup yields CDR1 GTSNPN and CDR2 SVGIG (reference sequence). This CDR3 contains 15 residues.

This clone came up once. V gene TRBV5-8 combines with J gene TRBJ1-4, with D perhaps TRBD1 (6 bases). The CDR3 runs to 15 residues. V was trimmed by 2 bases and J by 8 bases, leaving 16 bases between them. Germline V gene data show CDR1 as SGHTS and CDR2 as YDEGEE. CDR3 DNA: TGTGCCAGCAGCTTTACAGGGATTGCTCAAGAAAAACTGTTTTTT. Protein sequence: CASSFTGIAQEKLFF.

The rearrangement joins TRBV29-1 to TRBJ2-1; TRBD2 is a possible D gene (6 bases). V lost 4 bases and J lost 0, with 10 bases in between. The CDR3 has 14 residues. The V gene's germline CDR1 is SQVTM and CDR2 ANQGSEA. CDR3 DNA: TGCAGCGTTGTGGTCGGGAGCTCCTACAATGAGCAGTTCTTC. Residues: CSVVVGSSYNEQFF.

This clone appeared a few times. The rearrangement uses TRBV6-4 and TRBJ2-3; D is perhaps TRBD1 or TRBD2 (5 bases each). Trimming stripped 2 bases from V and 4 bases from J, with 10 bases between. Germline assignment: CDR1 MRHNA and CDR2 SNTAGT. The CDR3 loop spans 14 amino acids. This chain's CDR3 is CASSDGWDADTQYF. The CDR3 DNA is TGTGCCAGCAGTGACGGCTGGGACGCAGATACGCAGTATTTT.

The V and J genes are TRBV23-1 and TRBJ2-3; D may correspond to TRBD1 or TRBD2 (5 bases each). TRBV23-1 is an ORF, with its function uncertain. The V gene lost 3 bases and the J gene lost 6 bases, with 13 bases spanning the gap. The CDR3 is 14 amino acids. The CDR3 here is CASSHPGPRDTQYF. CDR3 in DNA: TGCGCCAGCAGTCACCCGGGGCCGAGGGATACGCAGTATTTT.

This chain links TRBV19 with TRBJ2-2; tentative D call: TRBD2 (6 bases). CDR3 length: 13 residues. Germline values: CDR1 LNHDA, CDR2 SQIVND (reference sequence). The V end was cut by 7 bases, the J end by 7 bases, with 13 bases between. CDR3 bases: TGTGCCAGTATGGACTACCTTCACGGGGAGCTGTTTTTT. Translation gives CASMDYLHGELFF. The variable domain in full, with the rest retrieved from reference TRBV19 and TRBJ2-2, is DGGITQSPKYLFRKEGQNVTLSCEQNLNHDAMYWYRQDPGQGLRLIYYSQIVNDFQKGDIAEGYSVSREKKESFPLTVTSAQKNPTAFYLCASMDYLHGELFFGEGSRLTVL.

The count of this clone is one. The chain uses TRBV6-4 and TRBJ2-2; TRBD2 might be the D (7 bases). The CDR3 is 15 residues long. V dropped 5 bases and J dropped 3 bases, with 13 bases sitting between them. Germline V gives CDR1 MRHNA, CDR2 SNTAGT. CDR3 DNA sequence: TGTGCCAGCAGTCCGGAGGGGGGGTACACCGGGGAGCTGTTTTTT. It is translated as CASSPEGGYTGELFF.

Details on this clone: It may be a read error: a sequence one base away is much more abundant. The same CDR3 also results from other DNA sequences found in this sample. J is TRBJ2-7 and V is TRBV28; D not resolved. The CDR3 length is 11 residues. CDR1 is MDHEN, CDR2 SYDVKM, per germline. The V end was cut by 4 bases, the J end by 2 bases, with 3 bases between. The CDR3 loop is CASSSPYEQYF. The CDR3 nucleotides read TGTGCCAGCAGTTCTCCCTACGAGCAGTACTTC.

This rearrangement joins TRBV28 to TRBJ1-6; TRBD1 aligns across 11 bases. The junction had 9 bases not matched to a gene; V was cut back by 2 bases and J by 0 bases. Germline V lookup: CDR1 MDHEN, CDR2 SYDVKM. The CDR3 sequence is 20 residues long. As DNA, the CDR3 is TGTGCCAGCAGTTTAGCCGCGGGACAGGGGGATACCTCCTATAATTCACCCCTCCACTTT. As protein: CASSLAAGQGDTSYNSPLHF.

This clone was seen a single time. This chain connects TRBV9 to TRBJ2-3; 7 nucleotides align to TRBD1. The CDR3 has 14 amino acids. With 4 bases clipped from V and 4 bases from J, the junction kept 6 bases outside the gene matches. The germline V gene encodes CDR1 SGDLS and CDR2 YYNGEE. The CDR3 DNA reads as TGTGCCAGCAGCCCAGGGGGAGTCGCAGATACGCAGTATTTT. The encoded protein is CASSPGGVADTQYF.

The CDR3 DNA is TGTGCCAGCAGTCGGACTAGCGGGGGGGCCGCAGATACGCAGTATTTT. This sequence encodes CASSRTSGGAADTQYF. The J gene is TRBJ2-3, the V gene TRBV28; 15 bases are shared with TRBD2. Germline V gene lookup returns CDR1 MDHEN and CDR2 SYDVKM. J lost 4 bases, V lost 5 bases, and 4 bases had no gene match. The CDR3 consists of 16 residues.

The V call is TRBV4-1, the J call TRBJ2-1; 13 nucleotides align to TRBD2. CDR3 length: 16 amino acids. Trimming took 4 bases from V and 4 from J; bases not matched to a gene: 4. Per the germline V gene, CDR1 is MGHRA and CDR2 is YSYEKL. The CDR3 reads CASSRTSGGMYNEQFF. The CDR3 coding sequence is TGCGCCAGCAGCCGGACTAGCGGGGGAATGTACAATGAGCAGTTCTTC.

The chain uses TRBV7-9 and TRBJ2-2; no clear D. V was cut by 1 base and J by 7 bases, with 10 bases left in between. Germline V gives CDR1 SEHNR, CDR2 FQNEAQ (reference sequence). The length of the CDR3 is 14 residues. CDR3 bases: TGTGCCAGCAGCTTAGATAGTGGGAACGGGGAGCTGTTTTTT. It encodes CASSLDSGNGELFF.

The chain has TRBV6-4 and TRBJ2-2; tentative D call: TRBD1 (5 bases). The germline V and J ends were trimmed by 2 bases and 2 bases, with 6 bases remaining between them. The CDR3 covers 14 residues. The germline CDR1 and CDR2 sequences are MRHNA and SNTAGT. The CDR3 loop is CASSDDRNTGELFF. In nucleotides, the CDR3 is TGTGCCAGCAGTGACGACAGAAACACCGGGGAGCTGTTTTTT.

The chain joins TRBV28 to TRBJ1-3; no firm D call. The ends were cut back, 1 base at V and 4 bases at J, with 2 bases in the middle. Looked up from germline, CDR1 is MDHEN and CDR2 is SYDVKM. This CDR3 contains 12 residues. The CDR3 region has the DNA TGTGCCAGCAGTTTATTCGGAAACACCATATATTTT. Amino acid sequence: CASSLFGNTIYF.

The genes are TRBV6-1 and TRBJ1-6; D remains ambiguous. From germline, CDR1 is MNHNS and CDR2 SASEGT. CDR3 length: 15 amino acids. V lost 1 base and J lost 7, with 11 bases in between. The DNA of the CDR3 is TGTGCCAGCAGTGAAGGCTCACCTGGCAATTCACCCCTCCACTTT. Amino acid sequence: CASSEGSPGNSPLHF.

The rearrangement links TRBV28 to TRBJ2-7; 13 bases fit TRBD2. CDR1 is MDHEN, CDR2 SYDVKM, per germline. With V trimmed by 7 bases and J by 5 bases, 14 bases remained unmatched. The CDR3 sequence is 17 residues long. DNA of the CDR3: TGTGCCAGCACTTTGGACGGGACTAGCGGGATGATGGACGAGCAGTACTTC. It is translated as CASTLDGTSGMMDEQYF.

This chain joins TRBV19 and TRBJ2-1; TRBD1 might be the D (7 bases). Germline assignment: CDR1 LNHDA and CDR2 SQIVND (reference sequence). The CDR3 is made up of 15 amino acids. Trimming removed 7 bases from V and 9 bases from J, with 22 bases in between. CDR3 nucleotides: TGTGCCAGTACAGACCGGCGTAGGCAGGGGGGTGAGCAGTTCTTC. Amino acid sequence: CASTDRRRQGGEQFF.

This chain connects TRBV28 to TRBJ1-3, with D uncertain. Trimming took off 2 bases at V and 4 bases at J, with 18 bases between the two ends. Germline V gene data show CDR1 as MDHEN and CDR2 as SYDVKM. CDR3 size: 17 residues. The CDR3 DNA reads TGTGCCAGCAGTTTACAGGCACGGATAACATCCGGAAACACCATATATTTT. This gives the protein CASSLQARITSGNTIYF.

CDR3: CSVVGAESTDTQYF. The CDR3 DNA sequence: TGCAGCGTTGTAGGAGCGGAAAGCACAGATACGCAGTATTTT. The gene calls are TRBV29-1 and TRBJ2-3; possible D gene TRBD2, 5 bases. The V gene lost 4 bases and the J gene lost 0 bases, with 11 bases spanning the gap. Germline V gene data show CDR1 as SQVTM and CDR2 as ANQGSEA. There are 14 residues in the CDR3.

The J gene is TRBJ2-3, the V gene TRBV9; D is possibly TRBD1 or TRBD2 (5 bases each). The CDR3 is made up of 15 amino acids. Between the trimmed V and J ends, which lost 0 bases and 2 bases, there was a span of 10 bases. Germline-derived CDR1 and CDR2 are SGDLS and YYNGEE. CDR3 DNA sequence: TGTGCCAGCAGCGTAGGGGGGTCCTACACAGATACGCAGTATTTT. This translates into CASSVGGSYTDTQYF.